The clone carrying this TCR beta chain was observed once. Its antigen remains unknown. PCR involved 60 Vbeta and 13 Jbeta primers. Original methodology: Around 11 million shared chains were among around 78 million unique TCR beta chains counted in a later analysis. Generated by immunoSEQ multiplex PCR, the TCRdb table keeps only in-frame clones and is missing some. From that table come the V and J calls and clone size; the DNA was used to work out D and trimming. The sample includes 98,000 or so clones, roughly 78% of them seen just once. The entry originates in a study of cytomegalovirus exposure and HLA in healthy donors. Study-wide results and caveats: Association with HLA alleles at 0.05 false discovery rate was found for 16,951 TCR beta sequences in a later analysis. Association of a missense DCLRE1C variant with TCR beta V- and J-gene trimming was reported in a later analysis. Researchers had no immune exposure information except CMV serostatus available.

This receptor was obtained from a woman aged 40 to 55 in good health and CMV-seronegative. The sequenced sample was PBMCs.

The CDR3 here is CASGTGRGNNEQFF. CDR3 DNA sequence: TGTGCCAGCGGCACAGGGAGAGGAAATAATGAGCAGTTCTTC. The chain is built from TRBV7-6 and TRBJ2-1, with D possibly being TRBD1 (6 bases). The germline gives CDR1 SGHVS, CDR2 FNYEAQ. The CDR3 consists of 14 residues. The ends were cut back, 8 bases at V and 7 bases at J, with 18 bases in the middle. The full variable domain, with the rest looked up from reference TRBV7-6 and TRBJ2-1, is GAGVSQSPRYKVTKRGQDVALRCDPISGHVSLYWYRQALGQGPEFLTYFNYEAQQDKSGLPNDRFSAERPEGSISTLTIQRTEQRDSAMYRCASGTGRGNNEQFFGPGTRLTVL.